This T cell receptor beta chain was observed in a study of blood T cell repertoires in COVID-19. This table comes from immunoSEQ multiplex PCR, and its TCRdb copy is limited to in-frame clones, with some not included. The sample carries some 150,000 clones, 82% recorded once. CDR3 length: 15 amino acids. The junction had 5 bases not matched to a gene; V was cut back by 3 bases and J by 7 bases. The germline V gene encodes CDR1 WSHSY and CDR2 SAAADI. The specimen was peripheral blood. The receptor was isolated from a woman aged 65 to 85 with acute or convalescent COVID-19. The chain links TRBV10-2 to TRBJ2-1, with 11 bases lining up with TRBD2. In nucleotides, the CDR3 is TGCGCCAGCAGTGAAGGGTTAGCGGGGGGGAATGAGCAGTTCTTC. This sequence encodes CASSEGLAGGNEQFF.